This entry lists 3 T cell receptor beta chains sequenced from one sample in a study of metastatic and nonmetastatic thyroid tumors. TCRdb re-clonotyped the PCR reads via MiXCR. The sample includes 25,000 to 35,000 clones, roughly 16% of them seen just once. Nobody among the patients had been given any treatment before thyroid surgery. The specimen was blood. These receptors were collected from a female donor with papillary thyroid cancer or a benign thyroid nodule (not recorded which). Some clones in this sample may be carry-over from other donors' samples.

Of note for this clone: It may be a read error: a sequence one base away is much more abundant. The same CDR3 also results from other DNA sequences found in this sample. The chain joins TRBV6-1 to TRBJ1-5; D is undetermined. This CDR3 is built from 13 residues. The V gene's germline CDR1 is MNHNS and CDR2 SASEGT. CDR3 coding DNA: TGCGCCAGCAAGAGGACTAGCAATCAGCCCCAGCATTTT. It specifies CASKRTSNQPQHF.

This clone was seen many times. The rearrangement links TRBV5-1 to TRBJ2-3, with 10 bases matching TRBD2. The germline V gene encodes CDR1 SGHRS and CDR2 YFSETQ. V lost 0 bases, J lost 1 base, and 2 bases stayed unmatched. The CDR3 covers 16 residues. This CDR3 reads CASSLGGLAGTDTQYF. The CDR3 nucleotides read TGCGCCAGCAGCTTGGGAGGACTAGCGGGCACAGATACGCAGTATTTT.

In this sample, this clone turned up once. The J gene is TRBJ2-5, the V gene TRBV7-6; no definite D call. The CDR3 runs 14 residues. Deletions cut 3 bases from V and 3 bases from J, with 11 bases between. In germline, CDR1 is SGHVS, CDR2 FNYEAQ. CDR3 region: CASSLELDEETQYF. The DNA of the CDR3 is TGTGCCAGCAGCTTGGAACTTGATGAAGAGACCCAGTACTTC.